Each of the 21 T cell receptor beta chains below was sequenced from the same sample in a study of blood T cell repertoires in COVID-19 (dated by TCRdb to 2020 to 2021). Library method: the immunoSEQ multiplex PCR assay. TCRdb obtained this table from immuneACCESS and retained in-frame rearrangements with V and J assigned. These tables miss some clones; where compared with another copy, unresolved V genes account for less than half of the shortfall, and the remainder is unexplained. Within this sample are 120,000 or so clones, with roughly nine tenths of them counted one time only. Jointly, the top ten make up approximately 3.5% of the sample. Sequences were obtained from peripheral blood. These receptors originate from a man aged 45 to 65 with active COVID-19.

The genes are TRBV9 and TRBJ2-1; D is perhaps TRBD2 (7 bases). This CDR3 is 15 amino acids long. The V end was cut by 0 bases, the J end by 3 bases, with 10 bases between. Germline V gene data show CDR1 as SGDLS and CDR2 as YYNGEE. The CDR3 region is CASSVGEGGYNEQFF. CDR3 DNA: TGTGCCAGCAGCGTAGGGGAGGGGGGCTACAATGAGCAGTTCTTC. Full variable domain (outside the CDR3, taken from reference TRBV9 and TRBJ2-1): DSGVTQTPKHLITATGQRVTLRCSPRSGDLSVYWYQQSLDQGLQFLIQYYNGEERAKGNILERFSAQQFPDLHSELNLSSLELGDSALYFCASSVGEGGYNEQFFGPGTRLTVL.

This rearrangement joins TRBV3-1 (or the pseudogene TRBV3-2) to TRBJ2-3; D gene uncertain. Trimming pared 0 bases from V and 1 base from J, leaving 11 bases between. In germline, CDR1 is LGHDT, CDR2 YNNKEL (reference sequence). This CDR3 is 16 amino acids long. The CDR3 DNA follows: TGTGCCAGCAGCCAAGATACCCAGCGCCGCACAGATACGCAGTATTTT. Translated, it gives CASSQDTQRRTDTQYF.

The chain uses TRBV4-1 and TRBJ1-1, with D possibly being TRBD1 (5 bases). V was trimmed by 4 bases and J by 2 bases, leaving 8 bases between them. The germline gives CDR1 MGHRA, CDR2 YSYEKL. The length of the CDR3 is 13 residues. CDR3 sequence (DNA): TGCGCCAGCAGCCGACAGAGAAACACTGAAGCTTTCTTT. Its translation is CASSRQRNTEAFF.

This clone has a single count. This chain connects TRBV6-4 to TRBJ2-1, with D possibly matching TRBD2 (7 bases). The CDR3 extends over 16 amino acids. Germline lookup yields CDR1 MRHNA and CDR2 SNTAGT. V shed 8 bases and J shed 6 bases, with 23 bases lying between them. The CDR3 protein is CASGAEGGGKVNEQFF. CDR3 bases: TGTGCCAGCGGGGCCGAGGGAGGGGGTAAGGTCAATGAGCAGTTCTTC.

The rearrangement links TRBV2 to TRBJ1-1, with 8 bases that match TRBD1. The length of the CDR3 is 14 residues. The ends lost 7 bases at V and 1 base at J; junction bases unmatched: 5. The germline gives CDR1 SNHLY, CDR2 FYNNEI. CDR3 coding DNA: TGTGCCAGCACTATGACAGGGGCGAACACTGAAGCTTTCTTT. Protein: CASTMTGANTEAFF.

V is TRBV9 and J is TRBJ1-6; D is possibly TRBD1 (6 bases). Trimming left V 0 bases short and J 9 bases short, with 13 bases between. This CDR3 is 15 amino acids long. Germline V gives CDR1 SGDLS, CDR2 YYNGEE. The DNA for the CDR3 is TGTGCCAGCAGCGTAGGGCCGACAGGAGCTTCACCCCTCCACTTT. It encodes CASSVGPTGASPLHF.

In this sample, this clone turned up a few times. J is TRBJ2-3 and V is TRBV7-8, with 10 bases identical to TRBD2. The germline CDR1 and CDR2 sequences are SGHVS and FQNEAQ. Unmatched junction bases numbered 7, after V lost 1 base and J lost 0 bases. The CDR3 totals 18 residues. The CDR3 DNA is TGTGCCAGCAGCTTAGGTCTAGCGGGGGCCTATAGCACAGATACGCAGTATTTT. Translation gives CASSLGLAGAYSTDTQYF. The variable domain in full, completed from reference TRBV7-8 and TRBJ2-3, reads GAGVSQSPRYKVAKRGQDVALRCDPISGHVSLFWYQQALGQGPEFLTYFQNEAQLDKSGLPSDRFFAERPEGSVSTLKIQRTQQEDSAVYLCASSLGLAGAYSTDTQYFGPGTRLTVL.

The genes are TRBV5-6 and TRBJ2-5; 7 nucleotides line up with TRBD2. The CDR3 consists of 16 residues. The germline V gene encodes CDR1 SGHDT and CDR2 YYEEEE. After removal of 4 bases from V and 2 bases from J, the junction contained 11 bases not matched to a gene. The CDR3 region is CASSLLLAPVQETQYF. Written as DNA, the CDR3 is TGTGCCAGCAGCCTGTTACTAGCGCCGGTTCAAGAGACCCAGTACTTC.

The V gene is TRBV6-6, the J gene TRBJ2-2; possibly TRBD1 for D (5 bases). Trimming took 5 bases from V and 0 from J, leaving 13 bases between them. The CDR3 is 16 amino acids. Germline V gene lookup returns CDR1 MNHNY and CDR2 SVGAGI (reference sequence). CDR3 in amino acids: CASSLSRVSNTGELFF. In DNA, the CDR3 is TGTGCCAGCAGTCTCTCCAGGGTTTCGAACACCGGGGAGCTGTTTTTT.

This CDR3 reads CATSDSATGKNTEAFF. The CDR3 bases are TGTGCCACCAGTGACTCCGCGACCGGGAAGAACACTGAAGCTTTCTTT. This sequence joins TRBV24-1 and TRBJ1-1; no reliable D call. V was pared by 4 bases and J by 1 base, with 15 bases between. The CDR3 consists of 16 residues. Germline assignment: CDR1 KGHDR and CDR2 SFDVKD.

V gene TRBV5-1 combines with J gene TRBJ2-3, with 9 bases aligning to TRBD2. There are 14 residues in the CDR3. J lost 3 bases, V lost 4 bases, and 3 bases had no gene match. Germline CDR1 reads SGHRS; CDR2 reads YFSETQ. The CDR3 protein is CASSISGGTDTQYF. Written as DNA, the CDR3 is TGCGCCAGCAGCATAAGCGGGGGGACAGATACGCAGTATTTT.

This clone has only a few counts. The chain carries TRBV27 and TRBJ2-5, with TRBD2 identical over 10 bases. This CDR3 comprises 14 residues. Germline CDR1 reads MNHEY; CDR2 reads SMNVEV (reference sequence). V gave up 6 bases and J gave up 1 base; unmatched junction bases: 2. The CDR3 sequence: CASRGLAPQETQYF. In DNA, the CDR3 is TGTGCCAGCAGGGGACTAGCGCCCCAAGAGACCCAGTACTTC.

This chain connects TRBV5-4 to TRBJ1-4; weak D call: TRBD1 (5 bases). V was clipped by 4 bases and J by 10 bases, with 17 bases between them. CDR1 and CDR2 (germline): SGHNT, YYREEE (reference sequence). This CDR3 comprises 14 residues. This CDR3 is CASSNAGIGGKLFF. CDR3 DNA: TGTGCCAGCAGCAATGCCGGGATCGGGGGAAAACTGTTTTTT.

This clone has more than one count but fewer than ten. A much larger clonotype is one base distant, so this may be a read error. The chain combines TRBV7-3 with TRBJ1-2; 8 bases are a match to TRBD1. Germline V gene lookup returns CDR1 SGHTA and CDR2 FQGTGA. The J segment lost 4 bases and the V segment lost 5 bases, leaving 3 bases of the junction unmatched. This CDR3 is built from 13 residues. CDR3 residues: CASSTTGGYGYTF. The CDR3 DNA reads TGTGCCAGCAGCACCACAGGGGGCTATGGCTACACCTTC.

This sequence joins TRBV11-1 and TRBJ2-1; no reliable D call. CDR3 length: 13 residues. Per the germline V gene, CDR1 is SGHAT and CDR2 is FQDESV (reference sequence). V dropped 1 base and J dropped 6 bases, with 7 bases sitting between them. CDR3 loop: CASSLGASNEQFF. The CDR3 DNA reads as TGTGCCAGCAGCTTAGGTGCTAGCAATGAGCAGTTCTTC.

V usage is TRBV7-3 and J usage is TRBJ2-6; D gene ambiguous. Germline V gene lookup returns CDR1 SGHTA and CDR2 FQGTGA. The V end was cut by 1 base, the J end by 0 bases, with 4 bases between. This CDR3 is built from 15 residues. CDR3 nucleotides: TGTGCCAGCAGCTTAAGCAGCTCTGGGGCCAACGTCCTGACTTTC. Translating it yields CASSLSSSGANVLTF.

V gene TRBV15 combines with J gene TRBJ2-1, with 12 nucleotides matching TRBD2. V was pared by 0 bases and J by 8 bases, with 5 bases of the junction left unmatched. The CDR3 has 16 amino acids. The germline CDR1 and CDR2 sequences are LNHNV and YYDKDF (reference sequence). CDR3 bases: TGTGCCACCAGCAGAGACTCTAGCGGGGGGGCCCATGAGCAGTTCTTC. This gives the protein CATSRDSSGGAHEQFF. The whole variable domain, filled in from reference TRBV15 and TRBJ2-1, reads DAMVIQNPRYQVTQFGKPVTLSCSQTLNHNVMYWYQQKSSQAPKLLFHYYDKDFNNEADTPDNFQSRRPNTSFCFLDIRSPGLGDTAMYLCATSRDSSGGAHEQFFGPGTRLTVL.

The CDR3 DNA reads as TGCGCCAGCAGCCCAGGGACAGGGCGCGTTGAAAAACTGTTTTTT. As protein: CASSPGTGRVEKLFF. The chain links TRBV5-1 to TRBJ1-4, with 9 bases identical to TRBD1. Trimming removed 4 bases from V and 7 bases from J; junction bases left unmatched: 8. The CDR3 length is 15 residues. Germline V gene data show CDR1 as SGHRS and CDR2 as YFSETQ.

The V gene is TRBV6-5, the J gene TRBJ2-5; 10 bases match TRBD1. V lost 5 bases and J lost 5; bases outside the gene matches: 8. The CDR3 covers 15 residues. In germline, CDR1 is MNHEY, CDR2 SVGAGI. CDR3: CASSPRQGAMETQYF. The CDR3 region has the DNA TGTGCCAGCAGTCCTAGACAGGGGGCGATGGAGACCCAGTACTTC.

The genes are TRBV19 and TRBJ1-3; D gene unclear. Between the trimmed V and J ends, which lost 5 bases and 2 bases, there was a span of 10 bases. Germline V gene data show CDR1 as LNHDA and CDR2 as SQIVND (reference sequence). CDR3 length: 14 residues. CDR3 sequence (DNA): TGTGCCAGTAGTTTGGGAGAGACTGGAAACACCATATATTTT. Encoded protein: CASSLGETGNTIYF.

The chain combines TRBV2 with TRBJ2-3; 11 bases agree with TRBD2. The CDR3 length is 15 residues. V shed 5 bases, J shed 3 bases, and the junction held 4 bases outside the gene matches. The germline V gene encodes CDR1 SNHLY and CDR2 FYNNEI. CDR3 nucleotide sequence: TGTGCCAGCAGTCCGGGACTAGCGGTTACAGATACGCAGTATTTT. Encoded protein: CASSPGLAVTDTQYF.